Sequencing of this TCR beta chain was carried out in a study of blood T cell repertoires in COVID-19 (dated by TCRdb to the early 2020s). A note on the overall study: Samples from collaborators originated in the United States, Italy and Spain and spanned both the acute and convalescent phases of COVID-19. The sample metadata nearly always contained a de-identified subject ID, COVID-19 status, age in years and sex. Samples came from the ongoing ImmuneRACE study (first 160 participants) plus 1,254 subjects from 6 global collaborators. The repertoires were released in a freely available public database intended as a resource for research on the immune response to SARS-CoV-2. Where available, HLA class I and class II types were obtained from metadata supplied by the sample provider rather than from assay-based typing. The dataset comprised deeply sampled blood TCRbeta repertoires from subjects exposed to, actively infected with, or recovered from COVID-19. The material from the prospective study consisted of cDNA or gDNA derived from T cells, B-cell-depleted T cells, or PBMCs.

Collaborating institutions collected whole blood in K2EDTA tubes following their own protocols. For TCRbeta analysis, collaborators shipped samples as frozen whole blood, isolated PBMCs, or DNA extracted from either of those sample types. The paper's findings and limits, for the study overall: The quantity of clinical and demographic metadata differed by source and by participant and was supplied without curation.

Cut back by 4 bases and 5 bases, the V and J ends lie 15 bases apart. For CDR1 and CDR2, the germline V gene lists LGHNA and YNFKEQ. Inclusive of the bounding cysteine and phenylalanine, the CDR3 is 15 residues long. Only CDR3 DNA is held: 45 bases, read in frame from base 1. TCRbeta CDR3 regions were amplified from genomic DNA using the immunoSEQ Assay, a bias-controlled multiplex PCR. In the authors' own workflow: The number of nucleated cells in each sample was estimated by amplification of reference gene primers within the assay. Sequence reads were collapsed and filtered to measure the absolute abundance of every unique TCRbeta CDR3 rearrangement. For each sample, productive Simpson clonality was calculated as the square root of Simpson's diversity index across productive rearrangements. In its TCRdb copy, this immuneACCESS table keeps in-frame sequences only and misses some clones. Where compared with another copy, unresolved V genes explain less than half of these, and the others have no known cause. The DNA was the basis for D and trimming; V, J and clone size are from that table. Here the sample has some 64,000 clones; around 79% occur a single time. Clones ranked in the top ten supply over 15% of the sample.

A remark on this clone: Which antigen it targets is not known. Per-base quality was not reported, and no clone a single base away is much larger than it.

Sequencing was performed on peripheral blood. The source is a man aged 55 to 70 with acute or convalescent COVID-19. This receptor chain uses TRBV4-2 and TRBJ1-5; TRBD1 is a possible D gene, resting on 6 matching bases. The bases read TGTGCCAGCAGCCCAGGGGCAGGGGTGGATCAGCCCCAGCATTTT. Its protein reads: CASSPGAGVDQPQHF.